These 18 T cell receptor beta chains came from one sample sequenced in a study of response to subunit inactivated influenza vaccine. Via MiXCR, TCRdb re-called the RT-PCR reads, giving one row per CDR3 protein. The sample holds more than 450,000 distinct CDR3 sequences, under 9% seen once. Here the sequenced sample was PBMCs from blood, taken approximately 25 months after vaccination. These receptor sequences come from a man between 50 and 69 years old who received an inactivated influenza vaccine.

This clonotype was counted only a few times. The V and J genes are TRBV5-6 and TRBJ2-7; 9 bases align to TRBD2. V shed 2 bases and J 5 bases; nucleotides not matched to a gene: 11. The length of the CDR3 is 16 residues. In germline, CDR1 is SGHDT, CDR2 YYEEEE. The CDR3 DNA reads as TGTGCCAGCAGCTTCGGTCTTAGCGGGAGATTAAACGAGCAGTACTTC. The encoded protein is CASSFGLSGRLNEQYF. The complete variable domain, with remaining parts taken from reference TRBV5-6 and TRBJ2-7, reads DAGVTQSPTHLIKTRGQQVTLRCSPKSGHDTVSWYQQALGQGPQFIFQYYEEEERQRGNFPDRFSGHQFPNYSSELNVNALLLGDSALYLCASSFGLSGRLNEQYFGPGTRLTVT.

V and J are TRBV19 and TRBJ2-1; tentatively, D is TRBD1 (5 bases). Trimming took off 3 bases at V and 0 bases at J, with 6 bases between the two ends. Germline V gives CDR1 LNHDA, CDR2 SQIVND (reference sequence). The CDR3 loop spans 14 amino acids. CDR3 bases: TGTGCCAGTAGTATTGACAGCTCCTACAATGAGCAGTTCTTC. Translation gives CASSIDSSYNEQFF.

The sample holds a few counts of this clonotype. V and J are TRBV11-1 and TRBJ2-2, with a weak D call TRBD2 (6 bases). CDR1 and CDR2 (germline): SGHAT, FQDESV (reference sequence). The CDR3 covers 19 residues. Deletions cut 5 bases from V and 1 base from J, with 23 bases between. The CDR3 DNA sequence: TGTGCCAGCAGCCTCACCGGGAGCCCGACGGGTGGGAACACCGGGGAGCTGTTTTTT. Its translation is CASSLTGSPTGGNTGELFF.

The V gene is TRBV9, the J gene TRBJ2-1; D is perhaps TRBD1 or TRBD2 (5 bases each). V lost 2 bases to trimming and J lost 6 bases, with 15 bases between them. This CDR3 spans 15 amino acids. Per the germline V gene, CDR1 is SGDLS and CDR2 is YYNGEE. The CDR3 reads CASSVSGTRTNEQFF. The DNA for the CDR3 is TGTGCCAGCAGCGTCTCCGGGACCAGGACCAATGAGCAGTTCTTC.

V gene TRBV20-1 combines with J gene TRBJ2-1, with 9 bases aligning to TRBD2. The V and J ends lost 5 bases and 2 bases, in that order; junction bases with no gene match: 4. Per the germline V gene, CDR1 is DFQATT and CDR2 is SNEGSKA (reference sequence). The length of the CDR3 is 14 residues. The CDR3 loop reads CSARSGGTYNEQFF. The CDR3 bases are TGCAGTGCTCGGAGCGGGGGGACCTACAATGAGCAGTTCTTC.

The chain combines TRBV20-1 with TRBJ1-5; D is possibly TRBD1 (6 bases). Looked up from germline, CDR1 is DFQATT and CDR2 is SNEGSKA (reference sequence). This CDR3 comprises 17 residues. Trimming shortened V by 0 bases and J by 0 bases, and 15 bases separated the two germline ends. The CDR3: CSAREAGVGYSNQPQHF. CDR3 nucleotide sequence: TGCAGTGCTAGAGAGGCAGGGGTGGGATATAGCAATCAGCCCCAGCATTTT.

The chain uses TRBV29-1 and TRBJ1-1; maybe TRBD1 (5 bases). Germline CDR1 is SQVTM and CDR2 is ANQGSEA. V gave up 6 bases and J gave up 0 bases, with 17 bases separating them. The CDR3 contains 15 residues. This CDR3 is CSVVVGAQMNTEAFF. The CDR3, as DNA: TGCAGCGTAGTAGTAGGGGCCCAAATGAACACTGAAGCTTTCTTT.

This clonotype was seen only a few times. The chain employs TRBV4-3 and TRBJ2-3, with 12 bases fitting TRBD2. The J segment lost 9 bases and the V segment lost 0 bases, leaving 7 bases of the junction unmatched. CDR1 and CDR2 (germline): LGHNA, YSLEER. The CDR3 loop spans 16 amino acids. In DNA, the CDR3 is TGCGCCAGCAGCCAAGATCTAGCGGGAGGGCCGAGGACGCAGTATTTT. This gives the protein CASSQDLAGGPRTQYF.

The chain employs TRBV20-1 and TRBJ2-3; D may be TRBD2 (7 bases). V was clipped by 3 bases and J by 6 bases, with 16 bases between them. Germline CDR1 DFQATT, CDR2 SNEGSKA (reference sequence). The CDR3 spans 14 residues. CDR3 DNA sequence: TGCAGTGCTAGGAGGGGCGGGGGCCTGGATACGCAGTATTTT. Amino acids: CSARRGGGLDTQYF.

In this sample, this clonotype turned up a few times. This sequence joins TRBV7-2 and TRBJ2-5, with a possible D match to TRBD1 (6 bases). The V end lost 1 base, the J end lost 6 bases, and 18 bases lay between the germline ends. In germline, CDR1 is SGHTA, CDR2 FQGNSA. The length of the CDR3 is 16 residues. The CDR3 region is CASSLDQGQIGKTQYF. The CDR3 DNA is TGTGCCAGCAGCTTAGACCAGGGGCAGATTGGCAAGACCCAGTACTTC. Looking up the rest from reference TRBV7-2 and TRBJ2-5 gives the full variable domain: GAGVSQSPSNKVTEKGKDVELRCDPISGHTALYWYRQSLGQGLEFLIYFQGNSAPDKSGLPSDRFSAERTGGSVSTLTIQRTQQEDSAVYLCASSLDQGQIGKTQYFGPGTRLLVL.

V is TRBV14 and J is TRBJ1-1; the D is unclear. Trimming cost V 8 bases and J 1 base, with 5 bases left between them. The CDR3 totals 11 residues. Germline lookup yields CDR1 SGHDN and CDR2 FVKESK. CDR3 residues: CASAGNTEAFF. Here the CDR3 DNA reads TGTGCCAGCGCGGGGAACACTGAAGCTTTCTTT.

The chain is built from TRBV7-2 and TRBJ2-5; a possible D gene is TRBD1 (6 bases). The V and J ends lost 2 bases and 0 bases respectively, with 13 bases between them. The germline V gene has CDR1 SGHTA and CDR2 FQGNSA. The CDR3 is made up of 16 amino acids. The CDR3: CASSLPADSYQETQYF. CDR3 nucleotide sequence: TGTGCCAGCAGCTTACCCGCGGACAGTTACCAAGAGACCCAGTACTTC.

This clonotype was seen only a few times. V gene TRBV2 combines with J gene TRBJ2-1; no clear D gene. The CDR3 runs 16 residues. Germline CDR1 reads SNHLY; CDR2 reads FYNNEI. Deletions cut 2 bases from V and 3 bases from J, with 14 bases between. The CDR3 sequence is CASSELSRTYYNEQFF. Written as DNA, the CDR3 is TGTGCCAGCAGTGAATTATCCCGGACCTACTACAATGAGCAGTTCTTC.

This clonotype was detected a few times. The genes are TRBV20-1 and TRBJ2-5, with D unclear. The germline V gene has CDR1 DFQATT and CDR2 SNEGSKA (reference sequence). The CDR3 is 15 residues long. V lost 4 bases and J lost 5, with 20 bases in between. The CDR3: CSATDVLGSGETQYF. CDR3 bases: TGCAGTGCTACGGACGTGCTAGGCTCTGGGGAGACCCAGTACTTC.

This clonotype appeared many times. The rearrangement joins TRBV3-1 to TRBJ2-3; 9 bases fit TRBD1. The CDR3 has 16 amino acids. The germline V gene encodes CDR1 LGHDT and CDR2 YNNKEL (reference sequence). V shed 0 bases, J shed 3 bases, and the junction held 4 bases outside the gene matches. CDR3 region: CASSQEYRGQTDTQYF. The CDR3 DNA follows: TGTGCCAGCAGCCAAGAATACAGGGGGCAAACAGATACGCAGTATTTT.

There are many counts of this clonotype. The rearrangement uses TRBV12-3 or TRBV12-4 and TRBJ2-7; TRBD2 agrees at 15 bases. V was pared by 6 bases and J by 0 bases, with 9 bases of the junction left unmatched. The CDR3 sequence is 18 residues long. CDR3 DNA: TGTGCCAGCAGCCCAGGACTAGCGGGAGGGTTAAGCTCCTACGAGCAGTACTTC. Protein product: CASSPGLAGGLSSYEQYF.

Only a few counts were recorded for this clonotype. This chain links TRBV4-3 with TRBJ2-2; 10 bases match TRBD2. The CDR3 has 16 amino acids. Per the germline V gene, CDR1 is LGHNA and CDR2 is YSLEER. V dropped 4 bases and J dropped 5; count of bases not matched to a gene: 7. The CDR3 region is CASSPGLATGTGELFF. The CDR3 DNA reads TGCGCCAGCAGCCCGGGACTAGCGACGGGGACCGGGGAGCTGTTTTTT.

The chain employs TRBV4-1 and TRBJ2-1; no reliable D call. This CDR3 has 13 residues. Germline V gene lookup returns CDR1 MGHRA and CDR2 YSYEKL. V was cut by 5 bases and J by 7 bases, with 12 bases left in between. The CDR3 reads CASSTRSSNEQFF. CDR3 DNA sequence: TGCGCCAGCAGCACCCGTTCTTCGAATGAGCAGTTCTTC.